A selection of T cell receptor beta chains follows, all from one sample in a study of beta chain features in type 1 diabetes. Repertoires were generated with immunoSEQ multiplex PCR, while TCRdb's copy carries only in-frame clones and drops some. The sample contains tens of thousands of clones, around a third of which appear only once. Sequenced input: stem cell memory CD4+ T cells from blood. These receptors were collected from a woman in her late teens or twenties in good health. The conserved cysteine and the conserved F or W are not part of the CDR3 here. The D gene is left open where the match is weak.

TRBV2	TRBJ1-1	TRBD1	ASRGDRGTNTEAF
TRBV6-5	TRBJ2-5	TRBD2	ASSYPRGVQETQY
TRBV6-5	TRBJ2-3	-	ASSYREGGLNTQY
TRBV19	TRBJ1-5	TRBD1	ASSLTGPRNRQPQH
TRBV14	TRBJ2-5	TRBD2	ASSQFSSSGGTQETQY
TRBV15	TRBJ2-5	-	ATSTGTRQETQY
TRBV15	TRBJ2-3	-	ATSRVSGGDTQY
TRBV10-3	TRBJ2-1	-	AIRALGDTRNEQF
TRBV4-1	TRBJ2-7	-	ASSQESQGPGYEQY
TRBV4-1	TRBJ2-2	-	ASSQEGAGTGNTGELF
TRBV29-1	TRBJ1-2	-	SVEEGAARGYT
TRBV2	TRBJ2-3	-	ASSFRRGQNTDTQY
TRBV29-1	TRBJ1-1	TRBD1	SVADRGLTEAF
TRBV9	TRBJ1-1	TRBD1	ASSTKTGLATTEAF
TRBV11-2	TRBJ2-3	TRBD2	ASSLDSGRTDTQY
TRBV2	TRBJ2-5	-	ASRTVEAQETQY
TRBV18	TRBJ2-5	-	ASFRGGTAEETQY
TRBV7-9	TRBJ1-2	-	ASSLEGQGRGYT
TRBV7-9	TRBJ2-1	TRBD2	ASSLLQREGLFEQF
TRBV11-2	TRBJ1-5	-	ASSLESRSGPQH
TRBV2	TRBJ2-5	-	ASSVQQTQETQY
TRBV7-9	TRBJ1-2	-	ASTEPPLGDGYT